This T cell receptor (beta chain) was observed in a study of shared clonotypes between healthy human individuals. The CD4+ fraction was divided into a CD45RA+ naive subset and a CD45RA-negative memory subset. Only in-frame clones appear in the TCRdb table, and some are missing; sequencing was by immunoSEQ multiplex PCR. The sample shows about 1.1 million clones, 70% to 80% of them seen only once. The CDR3 has 16 amino acids. J lost 4 bases, V lost 3 bases, and 8 bases had no gene match. Germline CDR1 and CDR2: MGHDK and SYGVNS. The sample taken for sequencing was memory CD4+ T cells from PBMCs. Subset meaning: CD45RA-negative fraction. The chain combines TRBV25-1 with TRBJ1-2, with TRBD1 matching over 10 bases. The sequence came from a man aged 18 to 29 in good health. Some clones in this sample may be carry-over from other donors' samples. CDR3 sequence (DNA): TGTGCCAGCAGTGATACTCCGGACAGGGGGATCTATGGCTACACCTTC. It specifies CASSDTPDRGIYGYTF.